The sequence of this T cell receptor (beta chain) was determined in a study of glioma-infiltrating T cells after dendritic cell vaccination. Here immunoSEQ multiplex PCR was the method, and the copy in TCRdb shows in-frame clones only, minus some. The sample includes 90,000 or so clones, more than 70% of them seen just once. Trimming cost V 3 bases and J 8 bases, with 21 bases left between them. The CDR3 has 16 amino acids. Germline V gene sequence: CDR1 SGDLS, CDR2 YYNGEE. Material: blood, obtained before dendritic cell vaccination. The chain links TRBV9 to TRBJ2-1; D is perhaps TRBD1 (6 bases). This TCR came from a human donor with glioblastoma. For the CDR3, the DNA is TGTGCCAGCAGCGAGCCCGCCGGGGTAGGGGGACATGAGCAGTTCTTC. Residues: CASSEPAGVGGHEQFF.